Here is one TCR beta chain with its context. This entry is derived from a study of shared clonotypes between healthy human individuals. In germline, CDR1 is LGHNA, CDR2 YNFKEQ. The germline V and J ends were trimmed by 0 bases and 2 bases, with 13 bases remaining between them. The CDR3 is made up of 16 amino acids. A deep-level run was used for the assay. Measured with immunoSEQ multiplex PCR; TCRdb has only the in-frame clones, and not every one. The sample records about 560,000 clones, around three quarters being singletons. The donors, healthy adults who were HIV-negative, had experienced no recent acute infections or vaccinations. Unsorted samples used roughly 90 million PBMCs for genomic DNA.

V usage is TRBV4-2 and J usage is TRBJ2-5; possibly TRBD1 for D (5 bases). Sequenced material: PBMCs. This sequence originates from a woman between 40 and 50 years old in good health. Some clones in this sample may be carry-over from other donors' samples. In nucleotides, the CDR3 is TGTGCCAGCAGCCAAGATAGAAGGGGTCGTCAAGAGACCCAGTACTTC. Its translation: CASSQDRRGRQETQYF.